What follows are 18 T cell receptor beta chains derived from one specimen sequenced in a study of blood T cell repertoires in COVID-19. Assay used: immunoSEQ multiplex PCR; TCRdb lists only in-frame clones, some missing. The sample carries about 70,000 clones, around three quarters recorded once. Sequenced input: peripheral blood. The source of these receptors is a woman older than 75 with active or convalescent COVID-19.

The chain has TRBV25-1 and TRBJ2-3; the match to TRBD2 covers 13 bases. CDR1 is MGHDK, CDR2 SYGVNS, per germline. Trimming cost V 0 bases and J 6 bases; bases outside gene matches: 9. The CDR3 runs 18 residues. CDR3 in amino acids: CASSEYTTSGGSRDTQYF. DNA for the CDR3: TGTGCCAGCAGTGAATACACGACTAGCGGGGGGTCTCGGGATACGCAGTATTTT.

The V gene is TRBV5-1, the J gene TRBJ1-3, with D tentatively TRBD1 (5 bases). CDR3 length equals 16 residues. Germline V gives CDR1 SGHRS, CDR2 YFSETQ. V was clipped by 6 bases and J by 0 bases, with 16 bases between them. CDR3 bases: TGCGCCAGCACCCGGGGGGGAGAGCTCTCTGGAAACACCATATATTTT. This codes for CASTRGGELSGNTIYF.

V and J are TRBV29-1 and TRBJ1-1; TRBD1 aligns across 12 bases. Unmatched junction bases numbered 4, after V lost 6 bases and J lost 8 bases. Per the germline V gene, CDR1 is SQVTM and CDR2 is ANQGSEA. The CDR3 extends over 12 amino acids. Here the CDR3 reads CSVGTGGMEAFF. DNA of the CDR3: TGCAGCGTCGGGACAGGGGGCATGGAAGCTTTCTTT. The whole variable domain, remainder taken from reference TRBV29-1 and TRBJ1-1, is SAVISQKPSRDICQRGTSLTIQCQVDSQVTMMFWYRQQPGQSLTLIATANQGSEATYESGFVIDKFPISRPNLTFSTLTVSNMSPEDSSIYLCSVGTGGMEAFFGQGTRLTVV.

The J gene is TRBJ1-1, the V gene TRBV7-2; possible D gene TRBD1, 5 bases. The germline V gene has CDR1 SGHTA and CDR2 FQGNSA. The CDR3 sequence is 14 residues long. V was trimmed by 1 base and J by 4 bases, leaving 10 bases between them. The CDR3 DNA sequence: TGTGCCAGCAGCTTAGTCTGGGGCCCCACTGAAGCTTTCTTT. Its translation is CASSLVWGPTEAFF.

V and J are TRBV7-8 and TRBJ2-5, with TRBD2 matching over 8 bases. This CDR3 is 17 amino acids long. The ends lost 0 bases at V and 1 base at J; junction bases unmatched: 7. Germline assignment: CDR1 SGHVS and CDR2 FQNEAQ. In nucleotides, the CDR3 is TGTGCCAGCAGCTTAGCGCGGGGCGGGGGGCGCCAAGAGACCCAGTACTTC. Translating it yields CASSLARGGGRQETQYF.

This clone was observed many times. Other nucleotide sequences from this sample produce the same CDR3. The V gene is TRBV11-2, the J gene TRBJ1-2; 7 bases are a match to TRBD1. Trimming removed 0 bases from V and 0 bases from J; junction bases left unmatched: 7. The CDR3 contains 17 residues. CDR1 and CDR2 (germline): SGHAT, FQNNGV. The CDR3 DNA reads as TGTGCCAGCAGCTTAGATAACCCAGGGACAGCTAACTATGGCTACACCTTC. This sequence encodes CASSLDNPGTANYGYTF.

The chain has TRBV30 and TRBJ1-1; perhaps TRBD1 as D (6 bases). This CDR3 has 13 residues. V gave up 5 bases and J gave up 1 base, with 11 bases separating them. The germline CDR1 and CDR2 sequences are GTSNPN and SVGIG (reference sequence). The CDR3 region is CAWWDNENTEAFF. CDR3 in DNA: TGTGCCTGGTGGGACAACGAGAACACTGAAGCTTTCTTT. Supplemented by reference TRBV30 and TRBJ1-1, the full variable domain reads SQTIHQWPATLVQPVGSPLSLECTVEGTSNPNLYWYRQAAGRGLQLLFYSVGIGQISSEVPQNLSASRPQDRQFILSSKKLLLSDSGFYLCAWWDNENTEAFFGQGTRLTVV.

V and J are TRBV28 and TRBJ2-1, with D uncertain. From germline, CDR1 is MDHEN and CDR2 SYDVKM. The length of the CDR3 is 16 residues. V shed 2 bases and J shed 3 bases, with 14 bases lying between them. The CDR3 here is CASSLPSVRGYNEQFF. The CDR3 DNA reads TGTGCCAGCAGTTTACCCAGCGTCAGAGGCTACAATGAGCAGTTCTTC. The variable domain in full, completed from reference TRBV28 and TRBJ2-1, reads DVKVTQSSRYLVKRTGEKVFLECVQDMDHENMFWYRQDPGLGLRLIYFSYDVKMKEKGDIPEGYSVSREKKERFSLILESASTNQTSMYLCASSLPSVRGYNEQFFGPGTRLTVL.

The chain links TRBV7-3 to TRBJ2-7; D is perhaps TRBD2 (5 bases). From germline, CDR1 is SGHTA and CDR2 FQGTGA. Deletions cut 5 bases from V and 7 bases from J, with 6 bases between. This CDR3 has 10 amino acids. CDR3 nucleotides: TGTGCCAGCAGCCGGGGAGAGCAGTACTTC. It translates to CASSRGEQYF.

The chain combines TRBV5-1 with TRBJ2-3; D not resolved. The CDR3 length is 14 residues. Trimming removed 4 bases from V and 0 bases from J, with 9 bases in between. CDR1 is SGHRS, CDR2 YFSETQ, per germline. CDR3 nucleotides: TGCGCCAGCAGCCTACTTACTAGCACAGATACGCAGTATTTT. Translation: CASSLLTSTDTQYF.

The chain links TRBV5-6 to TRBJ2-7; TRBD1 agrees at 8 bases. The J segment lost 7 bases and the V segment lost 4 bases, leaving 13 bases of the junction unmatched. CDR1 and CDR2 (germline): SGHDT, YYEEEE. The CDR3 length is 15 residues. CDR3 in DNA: TGTGCCAGCAGCCCATACAGGGGGAAGTCGTGGGAGCAGTACTTC. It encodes CASSPYRGKSWEQYF.

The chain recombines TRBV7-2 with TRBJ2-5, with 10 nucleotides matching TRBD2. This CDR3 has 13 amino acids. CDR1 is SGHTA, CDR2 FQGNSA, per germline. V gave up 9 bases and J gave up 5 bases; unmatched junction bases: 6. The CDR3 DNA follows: TGTGCCAGTCAGCGGGGGGGCCGGGAGACCCAGTACTTC. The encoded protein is CASQRGGRETQYF.

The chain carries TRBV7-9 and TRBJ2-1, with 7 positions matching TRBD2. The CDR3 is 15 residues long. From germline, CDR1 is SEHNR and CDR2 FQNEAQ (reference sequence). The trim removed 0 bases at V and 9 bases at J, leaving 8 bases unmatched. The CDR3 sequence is CASSLATAGVVEQFF. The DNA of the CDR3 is TGTGCCAGCAGCTTAGCGACCGCGGGGGTTGTTGAGCAGTTCTTC.

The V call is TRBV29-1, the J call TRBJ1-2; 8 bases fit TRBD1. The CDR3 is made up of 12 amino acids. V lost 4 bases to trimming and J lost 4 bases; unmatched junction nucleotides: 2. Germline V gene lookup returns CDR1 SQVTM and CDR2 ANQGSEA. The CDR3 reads CSVGGQAYGYTF. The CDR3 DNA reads TGCAGCGTTGGGGGACAGGCCTATGGCTACACCTTC.

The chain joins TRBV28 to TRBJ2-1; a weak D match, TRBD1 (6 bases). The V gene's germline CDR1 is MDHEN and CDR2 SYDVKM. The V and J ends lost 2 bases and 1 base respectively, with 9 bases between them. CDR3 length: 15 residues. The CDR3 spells CASSLDRPSYNEQFF. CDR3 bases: TGTGCCAGCAGTTTAGACAGGCCGTCCTACAATGAGCAGTTCTTC.

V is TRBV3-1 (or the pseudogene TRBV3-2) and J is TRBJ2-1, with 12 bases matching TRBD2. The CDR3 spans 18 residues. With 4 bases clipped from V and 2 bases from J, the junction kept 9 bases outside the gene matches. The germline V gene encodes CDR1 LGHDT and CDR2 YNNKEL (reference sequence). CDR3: CASSRTPLAGGAYNEQFF. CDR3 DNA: TGTGCCAGCAGCCGAACACCACTAGCGGGGGGAGCCTACAATGAGCAGTTCTTC.

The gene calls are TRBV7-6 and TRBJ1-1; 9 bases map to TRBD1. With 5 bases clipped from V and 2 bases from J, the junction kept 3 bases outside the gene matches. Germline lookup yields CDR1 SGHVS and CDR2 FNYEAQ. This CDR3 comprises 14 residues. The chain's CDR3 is CASSLTGGNTEAFF. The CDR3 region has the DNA TGTGCCAGCAGCCTTACAGGGGGCAACACTGAAGCTTTCTTT.

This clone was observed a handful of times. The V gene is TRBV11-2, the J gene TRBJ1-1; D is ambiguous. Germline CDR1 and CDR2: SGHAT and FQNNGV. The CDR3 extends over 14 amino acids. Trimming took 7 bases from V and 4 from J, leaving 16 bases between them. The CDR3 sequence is CASTRTSGATEAFF. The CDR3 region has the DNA TGTGCCAGCACCAGAACATCGGGAGCCACTGAAGCTTTCTTT.